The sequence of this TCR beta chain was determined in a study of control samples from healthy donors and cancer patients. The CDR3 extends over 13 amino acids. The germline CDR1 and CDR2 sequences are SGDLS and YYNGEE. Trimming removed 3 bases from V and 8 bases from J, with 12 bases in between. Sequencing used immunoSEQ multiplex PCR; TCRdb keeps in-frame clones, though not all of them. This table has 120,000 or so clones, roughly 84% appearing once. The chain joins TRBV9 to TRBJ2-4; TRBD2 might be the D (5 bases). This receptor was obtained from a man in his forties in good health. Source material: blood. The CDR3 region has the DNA TGTGCCAGCAGCGGACTAACGGAGGACATTCAGTACTTC. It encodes CASSGLTEDIQYF.